The sequence of this T cell receptor (beta chain) was determined in a study of long-term antiretroviral therapy in people with HIV. The CDR3 extends over 16 amino acids. The V end was cut by 5 bases, the J end by 4 bases, with 20 bases between. Germline V gene data show CDR1 as PRHDT and CDR2 as FYEKMQ (reference sequence). Regarding this clone: What it binds is not known.

None of the participants with HIV were treated outside the United States. Every specimen held between about 0.85-10 million cryopreserved PBMC. These were thawed and washed before DNA extraction. Runs used v3.0 of the immunoSEQ assay and were done at survey level. The method was immunoSEQ multiplex PCR; TCRdb's version includes in-frame clones alone and lacks a portion of them. The sample holds around 40,000 clones; roughly 90% are singletons and the top ten take around 3.9%. Overall study results and limits: Clones with expansion before ART led the repertoire at all time points. Diversity measured after ART increased yet remained under transplant donor controls.

The receptor comes from a young woman with HIV. The chain has TRBV13 and TRBJ1-2; no definite D call. The sample was unsorted PBMCs, taken just before starting antiretroviral therapy. The CDR3 spells CASSTFSPKASYGYTF. Here the CDR3 DNA reads TGTGCCAGCAGCACCTTTAGCCCTAAAGCCTCCTATGGCTACACCTTC.